One sample yielded the 7 T cell receptor beta chains listed below, sequenced in a study of cytomegalovirus exposure and HLA in healthy donors. The protocol was immunoSEQ multiplex PCR, while the TCRdb copy is restricted to in-frame clones and leaves out a portion. The table records about 82,000 clones, 85% to 95% of them present only once. The sequenced sample was PBMCs. These receptors were obtained from a woman between 18 and 29 years old in good health and CMV-seronegative.

V gene TRBV19 combines with J gene TRBJ2-2, with 10 bases lining up with TRBD2. This CDR3 has 18 residues. Germline CDR1 is LNHDA and CDR2 is SQIVND (reference sequence). After removal of 4 bases from V and 2 bases from J, the junction contained 10 bases not matched to a gene. In DNA, the CDR3 is TGTGCCAGTAGTACCCCTAGAGCGGGAGGGATAAACACCGGGGAGCTGTTTTTT. Protein product: CASSTPRAGGINTGELFF.

The chain employs TRBV19 and TRBJ2-7; 14 nucleotides align to TRBD2. The V gene's germline CDR1 is LNHDA and CDR2 SQIVND (reference sequence). The CDR3 extends over 16 amino acids. V shed 4 bases, J shed 2 bases, and the junction held 4 bases outside the gene matches. In DNA form, the CDR3 reads TGTGCCAGTAGTAAAGGACTAGCGGGGGGCCCCTACGAGCAGTACTTC. Protein: CASSKGLAGGPYEQYF.

This chain uses TRBV5-1 with TRBJ2-2; tentative D call: TRBD1 (5 bases). Germline CDR1 is SGHRS and CDR2 is YFSETQ. The CDR3 is 17 residues long. Trimming cost V 4 bases and J 4 bases, with 20 bases left between them. The CDR3, as DNA: TGCGCCAGCAGCAGCCTAGTATCAGGGAAGTCCACCGGGGAGCTGTTTTTT. Translation gives CASSSLVSGKSTGELFF.

The chain recombines TRBV11-2 with TRBJ1-2, with TRBD1 identical over 9 bases. Germline values: CDR1 SGHAT, CDR2 FQNNGV. The CDR3 has 14 amino acids. J was trimmed by 6 bases and V by 1 base; bases with no gene match: 3. The CDR3 DNA follows: TGTGCCAGCAGCTTAGGGACAGGGGTCGATGGCTACACCTTC. It codes for CASSLGTGVDGYTF.

The rearrangement joins TRBV7-2 to TRBJ2-5; TRBD2 aligns across 10 bases. CDR3 length: 16 residues. CDR1 SGHTA and CDR2 FQGNSA come from the germline V gene. V shed 5 bases and J 6 bases; nucleotides not matched to a gene: 12. The CDR3 DNA reads as TGTGCCAGCAGCCTTTCATCAGCGGGGGGGCCGCAGACCCAGTACTTC. The encoded protein is CASSLSSAGGPQTQYF.

This sequence joins TRBV20-1 and TRBJ2-1; D ambiguous. This CDR3 contains 10 residues. Germline assignment: CDR1 DFQATT and CDR2 SNEGSKA (reference sequence). V lost 3 bases and J 7 bases, leaving 4 bases between the germline ends. The CDR3 DNA follows: TGCAGTGCTAGCCCGAATGAGCAGTTCTTC. Translating gives CSASPNEQFF.

The V gene is TRBV27, the J gene TRBJ2-2; 7 bases line up with TRBD2. This CDR3 spans 15 amino acids. J gave up 0 bases and V 5 bases, and 3 bases lay outside the gene matches. The germline V gene encodes CDR1 MNHEY and CDR2 SMNVEV (reference sequence). This CDR3 reads CASSPAGANTGELFF. DNA of the CDR3: TGTGCCAGCAGTCCGGCGGGGGCGAACACCGGGGAGCTGTTTTTT.